One sample yielded the 25 T cell receptor beta chains listed below, sequenced in a study of graft-versus-host responses after intestinal transplantation. What these receptors recognize is not known. Produced via immunoSEQ multiplex PCR; TCRdb's table is partial and in-frame only. The sample yields about 110,000 clones, about 92% seen once. This sample comprised unstimulated CD4+ T cells sorted from spleen or lymph node cells, obtained before transplant. The source is a human donor who was the organ donor for an intestinal transplant.

The genes are TRBV7-9 and TRBJ1-2, with D maybe TRBD1 (6 bases). With 3 bases removed from V and 4 bases from J, the gap between germline ends came to 9 bases. This CDR3 region has 13 residues. Germline V gene sequence: CDR1 SEHNR, CDR2 FQNEAQ (reference sequence). The CDR3 protein is CASSFEGGYGYTF. DNA for the CDR3: TGTGCCAGCAGCTTTGAAGGGGGCTATGGCTACACCTTC.

The rearrangement links TRBV6-1 to TRBJ1-2; 10 nucleotides align to TRBD1. Per the germline V gene, CDR1 is MNHNS and CDR2 is SASEGT. The V and J ends lost 8 bases and 4 bases, in that order; junction bases with no gene match: 10. CDR3 length equals 15 residues. CDR3 sequence (DNA): TGTGCCAGCGGGGGGGGACAGGGGCCCCCCTATGGCTACACCTTC. It codes for CASGGGQGPPYGYTF.

A single count supports this clone. This rearrangement joins TRBV5-1 to TRBJ2-3; 14 bases map to TRBD2. V lost 5 bases and J lost 4; bases outside the gene matches: 21. CDR1 and CDR2 (germline): SGHRS, YFSETQ. This CDR3 comprises 21 residues. This chain's CDR3 is CASRDRGTGLAGGSRADTQYF. CDR3 DNA: TGCGCCAGCAGGGACAGGGGCACTGGACTAGCGGGAGGTAGTCGCGCAGATACGCAGTATTTT.

The chain combines TRBV6-1 with TRBJ2-7, with TRBD1 matching 8 bases. The germline CDR1 and CDR2 sequences are MNHNS and SASEGT. Losses at the gene ends were 6 bases for V and 5 bases for J; bases not matched to a gene: 9. The CDR3 runs to 14 residues. CDR3 loop: CASSPGQDFHEQYF. The CDR3 bases are TGTGCCAGCAGCCCGGGACAGGATTTCCACGAGCAGTACTTC.

As to this clone: This same CDR3 is encoded by further DNA sequences in the sample. This chain connects TRBV5-1 to TRBJ2-7, with TRBD2 identical over 7 bases. CDR3 size: 14 residues. The ends lost 0 bases at V and 7 bases at J; junction bases unmatched: 7. Germline V CDR1 and CDR2: SGHRS, YFSETQ. The CDR3 protein is CASSLAWDGGEQYF. The CDR3 DNA reads as TGCGCCAGCAGCTTGGCGTGGGACGGGGGGGAGCAGTACTTC. Complete variable domain (other parts from reference TRBV5-1 and TRBJ2-7): KAGVTQTPRYLIKTRGQQVTLSCSPISGHRSVSWYQQTPGQGLQFLFEYFSETQRNKGNFPGRFSGRQFSNSRSEMNVSTLELGDSALYLCASSLAWDGGEQYFGPGTRLTVT.

The rearrangement links TRBV4-1 to TRBJ1-5; D gene ambiguous. Deletions cut 0 bases from V and 6 bases from J, with 24 bases between. The length of the CDR3 is 19 residues. Germline V gives CDR1 MGHRA, CDR2 YSYEKL. The CDR3 loop is CASSQDFVSYRPSGQPQHF. CDR3 sequence (DNA): TGCGCCAGCAGCCAAGATTTCGTAAGCTATCGCCCATCGGGTCAGCCCCAGCATTTT.

This clone was seen just once. The chain couples TRBV7-9 to TRBJ1-5; 9 bases map to TRBD1. This CDR3 is built from 15 residues. Looked up from germline, CDR1 is SEHNR and CDR2 is FQNEAQ (reference sequence). V was pared by 5 bases and J by 1 base, with 3 bases of the junction left unmatched. CDR3 loop: CASSTGTGSNQPQHF. The CDR3 DNA reads as TGTGCCAGCAGCACCGGGACAGGGAGCAATCAGCCCCAGCATTTT.

The chain employs TRBV11-2 and TRBJ2-1; D might be TRBD2 (6 bases). Germline values: CDR1 SGHAT, CDR2 FQNNGV. V shed 1 base and J shed 8 bases, with 12 bases lying between them. This CDR3 has 14 amino acids. CDR3 nucleotides: TGTGCCAGCAGCTTAGGCAGCGGGTTCGATGAGCAGTTCTTC. It specifies CASSLGSGFDEQFF. The full variable domain, in which reference TRBV11-2 and TRBJ2-1 provide the parts outside the CDR3, is EAGVAQSPRYKIIEKRQSVAFWCNPISGHATLYWYQQILGQGPKLLIQFQNNGVVDDSQLPKDRFSAERLKGVDSTLKIQPAKLEDSAVYLCASSLGSGFDEQFFGPGTRLTVL.

This chain joins TRBV4-2 and TRBJ2-5, with 12 bases that match TRBD2. Germline V CDR1 and CDR2: LGHNA, YNFKEQ. Trimming removed 0 bases from V and 5 bases from J; junction bases left unmatched: 10. The CDR3 covers 18 residues. CDR3 nucleotides: TGTGCCAGCAGCCAAGATTGGGCTAGCGGGAGGGCCGGGGAGACCCAGTACTTC. Its protein product is CASSQDWASGRAGETQYF.

The rearrangement links TRBV7-9 to TRBJ2-2; no reliable D call. Trimming cost V 6 bases and J 4 bases, with 15 bases left between them. Germline-derived CDR1 and CDR2 are SEHNR and FQNEAQ (reference sequence). CDR3 length: 15 amino acids. The CDR3: CASRARELLTGELFF. The CDR3 DNA sequence: TGTGCCAGCAGGGCTAGAGAACTGCTCACCGGGGAGCTGTTTTTT.

This chain uses TRBV28 with TRBJ1-4; perhaps TRBD1 as D (5 bases). V lost 3 bases to trimming and J lost 7 bases, with 15 bases between them. CDR1 and CDR2 (germline): MDHEN, SYDVKM. This CDR3 has 15 residues. The CDR3 spells CASSLSIGGGEKLFF. The DNA of the CDR3 is TGTGCCAGCAGTTTGTCAATCGGGGGTGGTGAAAAACTGTTTTTT.

V is TRBV5-1 and J is TRBJ2-2, with TRBD1 as a possible D gene (8 bases). Trimming took off 5 bases at V and 6 bases at J, with 14 bases between the two ends. CDR3 size: 14 residues. Looked up from germline, CDR1 is SGHRS and CDR2 is YFSETQ. The CDR3 reads CASRSTGGAGELFF. In DNA, the CDR3 is TGCGCCAGCAGATCCACAGGGGGGGCCGGGGAGCTGTTTTTT.

This sequence joins TRBV6-6 and TRBJ1-1, with 9 positions matching TRBD1. CDR1 MNHNY and CDR2 SVGAGI come from the germline V gene (reference sequence). V lost 2 bases to trimming and J lost 5 bases; unmatched junction nucleotides: 6. The CDR3 is 15 amino acids. The CDR3 sequence: CASSYVGQGRTEAFF. CDR3 nucleotide sequence: TGTGCCAGCAGTTACGTCGGACAGGGGAGGACTGAAGCTTTCTTT.

The rearrangement joins TRBV19 to TRBJ1-1; D is unresolved. V was cut by 5 bases and J by 1 base, with 8 bases left in between. This CDR3 is 13 amino acids long. Germline lookup yields CDR1 LNHDA and CDR2 SQIVND (reference sequence). The CDR3 bases are TGTGCCAGTAGTCCGCGACAGAACACTGAAGCTTTCTTT. It specifies CASSPRQNTEAFF.

The rearrangement joins TRBV28 to TRBJ2-2; TRBD1 agrees at 8 bases. Germline V gives CDR1 MDHEN, CDR2 SYDVKM. This CDR3 contains 15 residues. V trimming: 5 bases; J trimming: 4 bases; junction bases outside the gene matches: 6. The CDR3: CASSVTGGGTGELFF. The CDR3 nucleotides are TGTGCCAGCAGTGTAACAGGGGGAGGCACCGGGGAGCTGTTTTTT.

The chain recombines TRBV28 with TRBJ2-7, with D possibly TRBD2 on 6 matching bases. Germline assignment: CDR1 MDHEN and CDR2 SYDVKM. The CDR3 runs to 13 residues. The ends were cut back, 6 bases at V and 5 bases at J, with 14 bases in the middle. Here the CDR3 DNA reads TGTGCCAGCAGACTTCCTCGGGGGAACGAGCAGTACTTC. Translating gives CASRLPRGNEQYF.

The chain employs TRBV2 and TRBJ1-1; 7 nucleotides match TRBD1. This CDR3 has 13 amino acids. Trimming removed 4 bases from V and 1 base from J; junction bases left unmatched: 0. In germline, CDR1 is SNHLY, CDR2 FYNNEI. For the CDR3, the DNA is TGTGCCAGCAGTGGGGACAGGAACACTGAAGCTTTCTTT. Amino acid sequence: CASSGDRNTEAFF.

This chain links TRBV4-2 with TRBJ2-3, with TRBD2 matching over 9 bases. Germline CDR1 and CDR2: LGHNA and YNFKEQ. This CDR3 is built from 18 residues. V lost 1 base to trimming and J lost 0 bases; unmatched junction nucleotides: 8. CDR3 nucleotide sequence: TGTGCCAGCAGCCAAGCGCGTCTCGCGGGAGGGAGCACAGATACGCAGTATTTT. Protein product: CASSQARLAGGSTDTQYF.

The chain links TRBV2 to TRBJ2-7; 8 positions agree with TRBD1. The CDR3 length is 12 residues. The V segment lost 8 bases and the J segment 3 bases; nucleotides outside the gene matches: 3. Germline assignment: CDR1 SNHLY and CDR2 FYNNEI. CDR3 residues: CASGRGRYEQYF. For the CDR3, the DNA is TGTGCCAGCGGCAGGGGGCGCTACGAGCAGTACTTC.

The rearrangement uses TRBV4-2 and TRBJ2-3; D possibly corresponds to TRBD1 (5 bases). V was cut by 0 bases and J by 2 bases, with 9 bases left in between. This CDR3 is built from 15 residues. CDR1 is LGHNA and CDR2 is YNFKEQ in the germline V gene. The CDR3 reads CASSQEGHSTDTQYF. CDR3 DNA sequence: TGTGCCAGCAGCCAAGAAGGACATTCCACAGATACGCAGTATTTT.

A single count supports this clone. This CDR3 is CAWSVPGADTQYF. Here the CDR3 DNA reads TGTGCCTGGAGTGTACCAGGCGCAGATACGCAGTATTTT. J is TRBJ2-3 and V is TRBV30; D not resolved. In germline, CDR1 is GTSNPN, CDR2 SVGIG (reference sequence). Trimming cost V 0 bases and J 4 bases, with 8 bases left between them. The length of the CDR3 is 13 residues.

The chain is built from TRBV7-9 and TRBJ2-6; 10 bases are a match to TRBD1. V shed 1 base and J 2 bases; nucleotides not matched to a gene: 8. Germline V lookup: CDR1 SEHNR, CDR2 FQNEAQ (reference sequence). This CDR3 is built from 19 residues. CDR3 nucleotides: TGTGCCAGCAGCTTAGGACAGGGGGCGGTCTTAACTGGGGCCAACGTCCTGACTTTC. Protein: CASSLGQGAVLTGANVLTF.

The chain employs TRBV18 and TRBJ1-5; unclear D gene. In germline, CDR1 is KGHSH, CDR2 LQKENI. The length of the CDR3 is 14 residues. Trimming stripped 3 bases from V and 5 bases from J, with 11 bases between. CDR3 DNA: TGTGCCAGCTCACCCTCCGGCAGGTATCAGCCCCAGCATTTT. It translates to CASSPSGRYQPQHF.

This clone was recorded once. V gene TRBV4-1 combines with J gene TRBJ1-5; 8 positions match TRBD1. The CDR3 totals 15 residues. J gave up 4 bases and V 4 bases, and 6 bases lay outside the gene matches. Per germline, CDR1 MGHRA and CDR2 YSYEKL. CDR3 coding DNA: TGCGCCAGCAGCCCAACAGGGGGAGTAAATCAGCCCCAGCATTTT. This encodes CASSPTGGVNQPQHF.

The chain has TRBV28 and TRBJ2-5; TRBD2 matches 11 bases. V shed 5 bases, J shed 0 bases, and the junction held 8 bases outside the gene matches. CDR3 length equals 17 residues. Per the germline V gene, CDR1 is MDHEN and CDR2 is SYDVKM. Here the CDR3 reads CASSPSTSGGNQETQYF. Here the CDR3 DNA reads TGTGCCAGCAGTCCCTCCACTAGCGGGGGCAACCAAGAGACCCAGTACTTC.